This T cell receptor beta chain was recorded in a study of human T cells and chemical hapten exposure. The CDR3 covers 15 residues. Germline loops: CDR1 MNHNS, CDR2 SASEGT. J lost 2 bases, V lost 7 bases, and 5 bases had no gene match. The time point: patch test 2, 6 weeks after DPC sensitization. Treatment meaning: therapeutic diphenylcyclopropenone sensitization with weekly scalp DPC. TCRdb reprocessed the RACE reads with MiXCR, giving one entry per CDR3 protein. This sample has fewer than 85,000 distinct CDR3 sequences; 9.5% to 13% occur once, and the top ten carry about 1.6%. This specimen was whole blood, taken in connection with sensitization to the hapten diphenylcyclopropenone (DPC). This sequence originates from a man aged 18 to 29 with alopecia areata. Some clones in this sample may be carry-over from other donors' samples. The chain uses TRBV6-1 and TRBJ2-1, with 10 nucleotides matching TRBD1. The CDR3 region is CASNAGTGAYNEQFF. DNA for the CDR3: TGTGCCAGCAACGCCGGGACAGGGGCCTACAATGAGCAGTTCTTC.